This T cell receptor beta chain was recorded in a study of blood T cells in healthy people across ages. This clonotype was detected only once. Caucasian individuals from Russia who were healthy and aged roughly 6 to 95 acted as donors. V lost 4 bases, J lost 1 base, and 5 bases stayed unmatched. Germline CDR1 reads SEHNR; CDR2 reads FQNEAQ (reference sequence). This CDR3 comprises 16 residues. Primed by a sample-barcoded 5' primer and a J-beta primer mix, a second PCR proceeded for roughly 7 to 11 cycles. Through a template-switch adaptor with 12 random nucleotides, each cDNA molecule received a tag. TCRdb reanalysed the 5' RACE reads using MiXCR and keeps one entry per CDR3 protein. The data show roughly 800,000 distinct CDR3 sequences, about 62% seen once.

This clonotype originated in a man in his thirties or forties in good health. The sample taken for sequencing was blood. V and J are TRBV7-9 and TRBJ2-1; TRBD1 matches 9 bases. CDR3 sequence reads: CASSWTGAESYNEQFF. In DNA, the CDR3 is TGTGCCAGCAGCTGGACAGGGGCTGAATCCTACAATGAGCAGTTCTTC.